The T cell receptor beta chain described here comes from a study of CD8+CD57+ T cells in acquired aplastic anemia. Per germline, CDR1 LNHDA and CDR2 SQIVND (reference sequence). This CDR3 region has 13 residues. TCR beta VDJ and CDR3 were profiled, and genomic DNA was the template. MiXCR, applied by TCRdb to the reads, yields one record per CDR3 protein. The data contain a few hundred thousand distinct CDR3 sequences, around 63% of them singletons. Concerning this clonotype itself: Since the CDR3 does not end with the conserved phenylalanine or tryptophan, this likely comes from a read error.

The receptor was derived from a human donor in good health. The material sequenced was sorted CD4+, CD8+, or CD8+CD57+ T cells (not recorded which) from PBMCs. The genes are TRBV19 and TRBJ2-5; D is ambiguous. DNA of the CDR3: TGTGCCAGTAGTGGACGGAACCAGGAGACCCAGTACCTC. Translating it yields CASSGRNQETQYL.